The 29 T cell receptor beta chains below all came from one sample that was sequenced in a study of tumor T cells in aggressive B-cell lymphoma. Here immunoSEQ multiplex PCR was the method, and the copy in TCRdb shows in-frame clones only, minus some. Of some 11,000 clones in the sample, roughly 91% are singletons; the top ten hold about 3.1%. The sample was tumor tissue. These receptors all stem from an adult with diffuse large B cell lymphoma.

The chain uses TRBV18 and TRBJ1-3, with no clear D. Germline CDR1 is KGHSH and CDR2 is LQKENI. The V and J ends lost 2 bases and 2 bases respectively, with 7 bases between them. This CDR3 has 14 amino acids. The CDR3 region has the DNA TGTGCCAGCTCACCAATGCAGGCTGGAAACACCATATATTTT. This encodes CASSPMQAGNTIYF.

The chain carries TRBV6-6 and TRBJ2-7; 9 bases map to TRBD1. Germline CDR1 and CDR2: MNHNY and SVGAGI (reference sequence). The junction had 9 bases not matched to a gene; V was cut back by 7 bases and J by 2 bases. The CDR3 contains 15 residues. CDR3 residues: CASTGGQGLTYEQYF. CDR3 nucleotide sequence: TGTGCCAGCACCGGGGGACAGGGACTAACCTACGAGCAGTACTTC.

The CDR3 DNA follows: TGTGCCAGCAGCCAATTACAGATAAGACTAGCGGGAGCGGCCCACGAGCAGTACTTC. It specifies CASSQLQIRLAGAAHEQYF. The chain couples TRBV16 to TRBJ2-7; 12 nucleotides match TRBD2. J lost 5 bases, V lost 1 base, and 15 bases had no gene match. In germline, CDR1 is KGHSY, CDR2 FQNENV. The length of the CDR3 is 19 residues.

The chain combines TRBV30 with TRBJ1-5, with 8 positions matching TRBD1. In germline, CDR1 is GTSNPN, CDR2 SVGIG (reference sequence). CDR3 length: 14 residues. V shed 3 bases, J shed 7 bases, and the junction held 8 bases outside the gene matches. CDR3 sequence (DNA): TGTGCCTGGAGCGCTACAGGGGGGGGACAGCCCCAGCATTTT. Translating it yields CAWSATGGGQPQHF. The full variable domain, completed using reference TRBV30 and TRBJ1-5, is SQTIHQWPATLVQPVGSPLSLECTVEGTSNPNLYWYRQAAGRGLQLLFYSVGIGQISSEVPQNLSASRPQDRQFILSSKKLLLSDSGFYLCAWSATGGGQPQHFGDGTRLSIL.

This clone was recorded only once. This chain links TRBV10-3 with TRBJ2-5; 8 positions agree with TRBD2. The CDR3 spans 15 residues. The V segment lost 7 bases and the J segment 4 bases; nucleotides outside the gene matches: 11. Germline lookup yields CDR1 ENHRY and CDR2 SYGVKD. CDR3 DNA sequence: TGTGCCATCAACGAAAGAGCGGGAGAGGTAGAGACCCAGTACTTC. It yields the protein CAINERAGEVETQYF.

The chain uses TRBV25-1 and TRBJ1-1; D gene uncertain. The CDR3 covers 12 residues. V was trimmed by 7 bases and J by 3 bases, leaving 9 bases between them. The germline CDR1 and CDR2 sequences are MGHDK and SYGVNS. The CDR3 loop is CASMGPYTEAFF. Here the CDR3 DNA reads TGTGCCAGCATGGGCCCTTACACTGAAGCTTTCTTT.

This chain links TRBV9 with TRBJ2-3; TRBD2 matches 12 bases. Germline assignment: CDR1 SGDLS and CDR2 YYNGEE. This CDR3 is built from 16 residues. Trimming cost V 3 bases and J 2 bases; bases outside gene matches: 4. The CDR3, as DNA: TGTGCCAGCAGCGCCCTAGCGGGGGGGTTCACAGATACGCAGTATTTT. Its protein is CASSALAGGFTDTQYF.

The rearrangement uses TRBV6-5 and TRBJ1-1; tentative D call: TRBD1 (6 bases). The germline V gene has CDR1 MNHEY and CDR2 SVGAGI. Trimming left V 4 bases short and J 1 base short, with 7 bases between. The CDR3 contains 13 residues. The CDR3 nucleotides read TGTGCCAGCAGTTGGACAGAGAACACTGAAGCTTTCTTT. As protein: CASSWTENTEAFF.

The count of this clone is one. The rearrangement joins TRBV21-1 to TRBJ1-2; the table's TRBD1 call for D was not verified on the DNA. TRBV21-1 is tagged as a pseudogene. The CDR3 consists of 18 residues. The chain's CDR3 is CASSSPPALVGLNYGYTF. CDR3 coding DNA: TGTGCCAGCAGCTCTCCTCCCGCATTGGTGGGCCTTAACTATGGCTACACCTTC.

The CDR3 DNA follows: TGTGCCGGCCTGGAGCAGTTCTTC. Protein product: CAGLEQFF. The genes are TRBV5-4 and TRBJ2-1; D uncertain. The CDR3 is made up of 8 amino acids. CDR1 is SGHNT and CDR2 is YYREEE in the germline V gene (reference sequence). Trimming pared 10 bases from V and 10 bases from J, leaving 6 bases between.

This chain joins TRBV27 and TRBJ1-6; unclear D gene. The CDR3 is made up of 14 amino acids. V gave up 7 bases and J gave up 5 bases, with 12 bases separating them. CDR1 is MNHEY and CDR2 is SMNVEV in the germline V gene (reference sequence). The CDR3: CASTGGLNNSPLHF. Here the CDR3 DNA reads TGTGCCAGCACCGGCGGACTTAATAATTCACCCCTCCACTTT.

Here the CDR3 DNA reads TGCGCCAGCAGTGAGTCGAAGGGGTCACCCCTCCACTTT. Its translation is CASSESKGSPLHF. V and J are TRBV10-2 and TRBJ1-6, with TRBD1 as a possible D gene (5 bases). The CDR3 spans 13 residues. V was pared by 0 bases and J by 10 bases, with 7 bases between. CDR1 WSHSY and CDR2 SAAADI come from the germline V gene.

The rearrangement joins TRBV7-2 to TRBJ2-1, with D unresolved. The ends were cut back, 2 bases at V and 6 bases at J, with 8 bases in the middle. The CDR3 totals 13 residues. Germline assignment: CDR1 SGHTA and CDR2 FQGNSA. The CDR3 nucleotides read TGTGCCAGCAGCTTAATCAGTCTCAATGAGCAGTTCTTC. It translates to CASSLISLNEQFF.

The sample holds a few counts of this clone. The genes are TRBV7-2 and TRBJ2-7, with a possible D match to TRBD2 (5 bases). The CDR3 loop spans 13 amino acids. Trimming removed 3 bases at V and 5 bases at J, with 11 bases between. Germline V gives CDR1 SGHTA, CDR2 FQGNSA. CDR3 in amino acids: CASSFSFSDEQYF. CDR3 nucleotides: TGTGCCAGCAGCTTTTCGTTTAGCGACGAGCAGTACTTC.

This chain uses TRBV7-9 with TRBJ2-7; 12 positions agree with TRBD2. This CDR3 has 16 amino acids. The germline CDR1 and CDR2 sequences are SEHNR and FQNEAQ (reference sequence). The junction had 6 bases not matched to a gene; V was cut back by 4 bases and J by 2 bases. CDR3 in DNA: TGTGCCAGCAGCTCCTTGACTAGCGGGGGACCCTACGAGCAGTACTTC. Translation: CASSSLTSGGPYEQYF.

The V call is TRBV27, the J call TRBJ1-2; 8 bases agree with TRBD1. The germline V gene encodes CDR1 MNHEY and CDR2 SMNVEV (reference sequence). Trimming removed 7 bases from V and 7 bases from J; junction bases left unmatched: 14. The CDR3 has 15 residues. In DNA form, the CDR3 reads TGTGCCAGCAATTTGATCCCTCAGGGGGCGGGTGGCTACACCTTC. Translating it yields CASNLIPQGAGGYTF.

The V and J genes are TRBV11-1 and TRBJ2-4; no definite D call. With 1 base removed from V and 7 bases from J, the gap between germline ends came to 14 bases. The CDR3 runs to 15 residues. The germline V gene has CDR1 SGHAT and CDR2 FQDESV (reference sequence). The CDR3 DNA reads TGTGCCAGCAGCTTAGTAAGTGAGCATCGGAACATTCAGTACTTC. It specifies CASSLVSEHRNIQYF. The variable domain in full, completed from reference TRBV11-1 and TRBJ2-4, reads EAEVAQSPRYKITEKSQAVAFWCDPISGHATLYWYRQILGQGPELLVQFQDESVVDDSQLPKDRFSAERLKGVDSTLKIQPAELGDSAMYLCASSLVSEHRNIQYFGAGTRLSVL.

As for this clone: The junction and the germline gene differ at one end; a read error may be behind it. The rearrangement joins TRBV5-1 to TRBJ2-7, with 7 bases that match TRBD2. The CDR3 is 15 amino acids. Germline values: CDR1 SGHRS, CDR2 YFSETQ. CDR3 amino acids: CASSLGTGRPYEQYF. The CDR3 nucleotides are TGCGCCAGCAGCTTGGGTACCGGGAGGCCCTATGAGCAGTACTTC.

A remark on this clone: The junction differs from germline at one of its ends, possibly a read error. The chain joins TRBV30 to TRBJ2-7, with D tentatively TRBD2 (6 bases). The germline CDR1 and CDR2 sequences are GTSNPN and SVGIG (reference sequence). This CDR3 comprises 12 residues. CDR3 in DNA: TGTGCCGGGAGCCAACCGGGGGAAGAGCAGTACTTC. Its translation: CAGSQPGEEQYF.

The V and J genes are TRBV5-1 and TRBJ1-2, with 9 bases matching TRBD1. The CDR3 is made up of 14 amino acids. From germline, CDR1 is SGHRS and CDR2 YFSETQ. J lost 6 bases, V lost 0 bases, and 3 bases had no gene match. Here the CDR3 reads CASSLDRGRNGYTF. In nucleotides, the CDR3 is TGCGCCAGCAGCTTGGACAGGGGGCGAAATGGCTACACCTTC.

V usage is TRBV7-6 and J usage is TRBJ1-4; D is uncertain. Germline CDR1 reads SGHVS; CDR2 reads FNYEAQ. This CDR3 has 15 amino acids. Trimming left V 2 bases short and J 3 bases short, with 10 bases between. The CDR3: CASSLQSTANEKLFF. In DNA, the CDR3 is TGTGCCAGCAGCTTACAATCCACAGCTAATGAAAAACTGTTTTTT.

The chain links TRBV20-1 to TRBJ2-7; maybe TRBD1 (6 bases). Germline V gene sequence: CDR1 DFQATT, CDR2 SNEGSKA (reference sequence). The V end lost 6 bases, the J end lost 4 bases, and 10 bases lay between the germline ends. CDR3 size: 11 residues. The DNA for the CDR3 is TGCAGTGCCTATCAGGGGTACGAGCAGTACTTC. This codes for CSAYQGYEQYF.

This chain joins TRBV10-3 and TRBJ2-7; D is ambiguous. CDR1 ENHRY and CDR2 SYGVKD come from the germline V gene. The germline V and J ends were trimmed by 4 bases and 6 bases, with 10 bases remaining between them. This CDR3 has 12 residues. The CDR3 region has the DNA TGTGCCATCAGTGGTGAAGCTGTCGAGCAGTACTTC. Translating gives CAISGEAVEQYF.

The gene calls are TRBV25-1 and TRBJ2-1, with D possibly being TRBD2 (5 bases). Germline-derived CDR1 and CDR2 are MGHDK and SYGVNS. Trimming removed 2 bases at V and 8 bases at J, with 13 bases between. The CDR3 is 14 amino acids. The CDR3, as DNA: TGTGCCAGCAGTGAAGGGTTTTCGGGGTATGAGCAGTTCTTC. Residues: CASSEGFSGYEQFF.

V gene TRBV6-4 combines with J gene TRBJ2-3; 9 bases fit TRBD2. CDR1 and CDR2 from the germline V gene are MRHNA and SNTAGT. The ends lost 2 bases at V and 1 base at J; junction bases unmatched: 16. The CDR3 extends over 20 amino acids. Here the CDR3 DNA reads TGTGCCAGCAGTGACACGTTCCTCCCCATAGCGGGAGTCGGCACAGATACGCAGTATTTT. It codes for CASSDTFLPIAGVGTDTQYF.

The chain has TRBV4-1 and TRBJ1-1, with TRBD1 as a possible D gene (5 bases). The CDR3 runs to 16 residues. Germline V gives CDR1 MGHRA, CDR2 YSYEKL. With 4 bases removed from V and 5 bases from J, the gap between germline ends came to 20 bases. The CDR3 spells CASSRAFGGVWTEAFF. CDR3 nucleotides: TGCGCCAGCAGCCGGGCCTTCGGGGGGGTTTGGACTGAAGCTTTCTTT.

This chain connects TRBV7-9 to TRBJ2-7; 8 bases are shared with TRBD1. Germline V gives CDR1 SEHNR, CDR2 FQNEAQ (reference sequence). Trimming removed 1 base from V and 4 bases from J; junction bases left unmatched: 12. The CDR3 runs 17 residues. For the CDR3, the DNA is TGTGCCAGCAGCTTAGTTGGAGGACAGGGAAGATTATACGAGCAGTACTTC. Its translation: CASSLVGGQGRLYEQYF.

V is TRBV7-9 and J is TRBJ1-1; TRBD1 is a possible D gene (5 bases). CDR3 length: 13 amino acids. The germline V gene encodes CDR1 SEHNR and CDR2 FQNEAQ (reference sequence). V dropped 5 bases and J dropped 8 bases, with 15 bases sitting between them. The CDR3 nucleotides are TGTGCCAGCAGCCCGCAGGGTGATACCGAAGCTTTCTTT. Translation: CASSPQGDTEAFF.

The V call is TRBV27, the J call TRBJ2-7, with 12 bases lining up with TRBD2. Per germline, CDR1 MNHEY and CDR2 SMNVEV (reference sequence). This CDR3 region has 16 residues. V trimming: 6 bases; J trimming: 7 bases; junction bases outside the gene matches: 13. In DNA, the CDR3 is TGTGCCAGCAGGTCGACTAGCGGGAGAAGGTCTGAGGAGCAGTACTTC. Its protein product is CASRSTSGRRSEEQYF.